What follows is one TCR beta chain and its context. The junction and the germline gene differ at one end; a read error may be behind it. The data belong to a study of blood T cell repertoires in COVID-19. Methods used by the authors: Amplification with reference gene primers provided the estimates of nucleated cell counts. Clones were sequenced by immunoSEQ multiplex PCR, and TCRdb holds only the in-frame ones, with some missing. V and J calls plus clone size are reproduced from that table; the DNA served to infer D and trimming. The sample carries roughly 140,000 clones, over 70% recorded once. The CDR3 sequence is 14 residues long. Germline-derived CDR1 and CDR2 are MNHNY and SVGAGI (reference sequence). Participant ages covered roughly 18 to 89 years across about 22 US areas.

This chain connects TRBV6-6 to TRBJ2-1; 11 bases are shared with TRBD2. Sequencing was carried out using PBMCs or T cells enriched from blood (not recorded which). This receptor was taken from a man aged 55 to 70 who had recovered from COVID-19. The CDR3 region is CASSYPLAGAVPVF. CDR3 nucleotides: TGTGCCAGCAGTTACCCACTAGCGGGAGCTGTCCCAGTCTTC.